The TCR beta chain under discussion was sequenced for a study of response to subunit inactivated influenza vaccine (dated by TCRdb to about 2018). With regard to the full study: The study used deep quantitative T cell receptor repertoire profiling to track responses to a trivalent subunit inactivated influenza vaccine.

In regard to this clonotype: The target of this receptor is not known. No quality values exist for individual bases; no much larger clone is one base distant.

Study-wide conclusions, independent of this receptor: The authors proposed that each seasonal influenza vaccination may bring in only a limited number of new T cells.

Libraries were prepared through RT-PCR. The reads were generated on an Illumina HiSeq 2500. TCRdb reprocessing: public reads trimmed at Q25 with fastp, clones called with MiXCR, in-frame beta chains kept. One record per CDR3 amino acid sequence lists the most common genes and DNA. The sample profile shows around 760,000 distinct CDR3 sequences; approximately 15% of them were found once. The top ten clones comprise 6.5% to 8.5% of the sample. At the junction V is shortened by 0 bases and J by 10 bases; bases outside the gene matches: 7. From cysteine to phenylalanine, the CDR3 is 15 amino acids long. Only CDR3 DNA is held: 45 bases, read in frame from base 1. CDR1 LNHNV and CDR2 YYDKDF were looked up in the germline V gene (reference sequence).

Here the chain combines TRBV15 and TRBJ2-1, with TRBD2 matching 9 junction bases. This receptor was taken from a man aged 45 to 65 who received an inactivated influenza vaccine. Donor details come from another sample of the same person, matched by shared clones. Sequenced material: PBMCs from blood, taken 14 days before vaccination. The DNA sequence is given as TGTGCCACCAGCAGAGATCGGACTAGCGTAGGAGAGCAGTTCTTC. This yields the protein CATSRDRTSVGEQFF.